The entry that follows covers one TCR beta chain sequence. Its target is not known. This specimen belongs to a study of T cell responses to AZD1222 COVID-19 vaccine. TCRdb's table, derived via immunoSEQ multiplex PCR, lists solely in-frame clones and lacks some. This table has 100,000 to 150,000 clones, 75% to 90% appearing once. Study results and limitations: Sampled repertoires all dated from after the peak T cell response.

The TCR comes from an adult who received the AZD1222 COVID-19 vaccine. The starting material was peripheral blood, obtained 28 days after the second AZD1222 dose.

The CDR3 sequence is CASSQGSGQGNTEAFF. The CDR3 nucleotides are TGCGCCAGCAGCCAGGGATCTGGACAGGGGAACACTGAAGCTTTCTTT. The genes are TRBV4-1 and TRBJ1-1; 8 positions agree with TRBD1. The CDR3 length is 16 residues. J lost 1 base, V lost 3 bases, and 7 bases had no gene match. Germline V gene data show CDR1 as MGHRA and CDR2 as YSYEKL.